This TCR beta chain was sequenced for a study of blood T cell repertoires in COVID-19. Overall study: PBMCs, B-cell-depleted T cells, or T cells were the source of the cDNA or gDNA that made up the material.

V lost 4 bases and J 2 bases, leaving 14 bases between the germline ends. Germline assignment: CDR1 SGHDN and CDR2 FVKESK. The CDR3 contains 15 residues. Original data processing: Researchers report that nucleated cell counts were estimated from reference gene primer amplification. Clones were sequenced by immunoSEQ multiplex PCR, and TCRdb holds only the in-frame ones, with some missing. Clonal size and the V and J genes are those of that table, whereas D and trimming came from the DNA. Of 300,000 or so clones listed, over 75% were seen once; the top ten hold roughly 0.94%. Study members were between about 18 and 95 years old and lived in 20 to 30 US regions. Recovered Cohort 3 donors showed two negative PCRs, clearance, or symptom resolution.

Sequenced material: PBMCs or T cells enriched from blood (not recorded which). The chain carries TRBV14 and TRBJ1-2, with D perhaps TRBD1 (5 bases). The clonotype comes from a woman aged 25 to 39 who had recovered from COVID-19. The CDR3 coding sequence is TGTGCCAGCAGCCCCACCGGCAGGGCCAACTATGGCTACACCTTC. Encoded protein: CASSPTGRANYGYTF. Combining the CDR3 with reference TRBV14 and TRBJ1-2 gives the whole variable domain EAGVTQFPSHSVIEKGQTVTLRCDPISGHDNLYWYRRVMGKEIKFLLHFVKESKQDESGMPNNRFLAERTGGTYSTLKVQPAELEDSGVYFCASSPTGRANYGYTFGSGTRLTVV.